The 15 T cell receptor beta chains below all came from one sample that was sequenced in a study of T cell clonality in common variable immunodeficiency. The repertoire was sequenced with immunoSEQ multiplex PCR; TCRdb's copy has only in-frame clones and lacks some. In total the sample includes about 35,000 clones, none of them seen once. Specimen: peripheral blood mononuclear cells. These receptors originate from a person between 18 and 75 years old in good health.

This clone was detected ten times or more. Sequencing ends 3 residues short of the CDR3 end; the germline J gene provides the rest. The chain has TRBV5-1 and TRBJ2-2, with D hard to call. Germline V gene data show CDR1 as SGHRS and CDR2 as YFSETQ. The length of the CDR3 is 15 residues. The CDR3 DNA, read in part, is TGCGCCAGCAGCCCCCAGCCCTCAACTAATGAAAAG. It translates to CASSPQPSTNEK. The entire CDR3 reads CASSPQPSTNEKLFF.

This clone was picked up many times. The CDR3 end falls 3 residues outside the read, so it is completed with the germline J gene. The rearrangement uses TRBV7-3 and TRBJ2-5; 9 nucleotides match TRBD2. CDR3 length: 15 amino acids. Germline CDR1 SGHTA, CDR2 FQGTGA. V was clipped by 3 bases and J by 5 bases; unmatched bases: 7. The CDR3 is CASSLVAGERETQYF. CDR3 DNA (partial): TGTGCCAGCAGCTTGGTAGCGGGAGAGAGGGAGACC.

This clone has ten or more counts. The read finishes 3 residues shy of the CDR3 end, and the germline J gene is used to complete it. The J gene is TRBJ2-3, the V gene TRBV7-9; 9 bases match TRBD2. The CDR3 covers 14 residues. Looked up from germline, CDR1 is SEHNR and CDR2 is FQNEAQ (reference sequence). The CDR3 spells CASSSTSGGPTQYF. The CDR3 bases that were read are TGTGCCAGCAGTTCGACTAGCGGCGGTCCGACG.

This clone showed up many times. The DNA ends 3 residues before the CDR3 does, and the rest of the CDR3 is filled in from the germline J gene. This sequence joins TRBV20-1 and TRBJ2-7; 12 nucleotides agree with TRBD2. The CDR3 loop spans 17 amino acids. The germline CDR1 and CDR2 sequences are DFQATT and SNEGSKA (reference sequence). V trimming: 0 bases; J trimming: 3 bases; junction bases outside the gene matches: 9. The CDR3 sequence is CSARDPRLAGVLYEQYF. CDR3 bases read: TGCAGTGCTAGAGATCCTAGACTAGCGGGAGTCCTCTACGAG.

This clone was counted ten times or more. The read terminates 3 residues ahead of where the CDR3 ends, so the germline J gene completes it. The V call is TRBV10-3, the J call TRBJ2-7; the match to TRBD2 covers 9 bases. This CDR3 comprises 14 residues. The germline V gene has CDR1 ENHRY and CDR2 SYGVKD. The V segment lost 9 bases and the J segment 0 bases; nucleotides outside the gene matches: 6. CDR3 DNA (partial): TGTGCCATTGGGGCACTAGCGGGCTCCTACGAG. This codes for CAIGALAGSYE. In full, the CDR3 is CAIGALAGSYEQYF.

This clone was counted many times. CDR3 residues: CASSSREGRSYEQYF. CDR3 DNA, as far as it was read: TGTGCCAGCAGCTCCCGTGAAGGGCGCTCCTACGAG. The genes are TRBV7-8 and TRBJ2-7, with D hard to call. The CDR3 extends 3 residues past the end of the read, so its final part is completed from the germline J gene. Looked up from germline, CDR1 is SGHVS and CDR2 is FQNEAQ. The CDR3 spans 15 residues. The V end lost 4 bases, the J end lost 0 bases, and 13 bases lay between the germline ends.

This clone was detected ten times or more. Read sequence stops 3 residues before the CDR3 end, and the germline J gene provides the missing end. This sequence joins TRBV12-3 or TRBV12-4 and TRBJ1-4; 9 bases agree with TRBD1. The CDR3 is 14 residues long. Trimming cost V 0 bases and J 8 bases; bases outside gene matches: 1. The part of the CDR3 DNA that was read is TGTGCCAGCAGTTTAGCAGGGACAGGGGAAAAA. This codes for CASSLAGTGEK. The entire CDR3 protein reads CASSLAGTGEKLFF.

Worth noting for this clone: The read finishes 3 residues shy of the CDR3 end, and the germline J gene is used to complete it. This chain joins TRBV7-8 and TRBJ1-2; TRBD1 might be the D (5 bases). This CDR3 is 16 amino acids long. The germline gives CDR1 SGHVS, CDR2 FQNEAQ. CDR3 loop: CASSFREGSSYNDYTF. The DNA read from the CDR3 is TGTGCCAGCAGCTTTAGGGAGGGGAGCTCCTACAATGAC.

On this clone itself: Read coverage stops 3 residues before the CDR3 terminus; the germline J gene supplies the remainder. The chain combines TRBV13 with TRBJ2-7; a weak D match, TRBD1 (6 bases). Between the trimmed V and J ends, which lost 4 bases and 4 bases, there was a span of 20 bases. Germline CDR1 is PRHDT and CDR2 is FYEKMQ (reference sequence). This CDR3 has 16 residues. The chain's CDR3 is CASSSLPDLGGYEQYF. CDR3 DNA (partial): TGTGCCAGCAGCTCACTCCCGGACCTAGGGGGTTACGAG.

This clone was counted at least ten times. The CDR3 end is not reached by the read, which stops 3 residues before it; the germline J gene fills it in. The chain employs TRBV12-3 or TRBV12-4 and TRBJ1-1, with D maybe TRBD1 (5 bases). Trimming took 6 bases from V and 7 from J, leaving 18 bases between them. There are 14 residues in the CDR3. The sequenced part of the CDR3 DNA is TGTGCCAGCAGCCAACGACGGGGGAGTGATGAA. It yields the protein CASSQRRGSDE. The entire CDR3 sequence reads CASSQRRGSDEAFF.

Concerning this clone itself: The read terminates 3 residues ahead of where the CDR3 ends, so the germline J gene completes it. V and J are TRBV7-9 and TRBJ1-2; D not resolved. CDR3 length: 13 amino acids. V was pared by 7 bases and J by 0 bases, with 9 bases between. The germline gives CDR1 SEHNR, CDR2 FQNEAQ (reference sequence). CDR3 loop: CASKGTTNYGYTF. The DNA read from the CDR3 is TGTGCCAGCAAAGGCACAACTAACTATGGC.

This clone was counted between two and nine times. The CDR3 loop reads CASSLGVHGTGHGYTF. CDR3 DNA, as far as it was read: TGTGCCAGCAGCTTAGGAGTTCACGGGACAGGGCATGGC. This sequence joins TRBV7-6 and TRBJ1-2; 9 nucleotides line up with TRBD1. Coverage ceases 3 residues before the CDR3 finishes, and the germline J gene fills in the end. Per the germline V gene, CDR1 is SGHVS and CDR2 is FNYEAQ. The CDR3 spans 16 residues. V was pared by 1 base and J by 6 bases, with 9 bases of the junction left unmatched.

There are many counts of this clone. Coverage ceases 3 residues before the CDR3 finishes, and the germline J gene fills in the end. The chain joins TRBV6-1 to TRBJ1-5; D not resolved. This CDR3 region has 15 residues. V gave up 2 bases and J gave up 2 bases, with 10 bases separating them. Germline V lookup: CDR1 MNHNS, CDR2 SASEGT. CDR3 bases read: TGTGCCAGCAGTGAAAGTTTGGCAGGCAATCAGCCC. Its protein product is CASSESLAGNQP. In full, the CDR3 is CASSESLAGNQPQHF.

The sample holds many counts of this clone. Sequencing ends 3 residues short of the CDR3 end; the germline J gene provides the rest. The V and J genes are TRBV30 and TRBJ1-2; D not certain. CDR3 length: 11 amino acids. The V gene's germline CDR1 is GTSNPN and CDR2 SVGIG (reference sequence). Trimming cost V 7 bases and J 6 bases, with 12 bases left between them. Here the CDR3 reads CALEARNGYTF. CDR3 DNA, as far as it was read: TGTGCCTTAGAGGCCAGGAATGGC.

In its sample, this clone was seen a few times. The read ends 3 residues shy of where the CDR3 ends; the end is completed using the germline J gene. This chain connects TRBV19 to TRBJ1-3; possible D gene TRBD1, 5 bases. Germline V gives CDR1 LNHDA, CDR2 SQIVND (reference sequence). V was shortened by 5 bases and J by 2 bases, with 19 bases between the two germline ends. This CDR3 comprises 17 residues. CDR3 in amino acids: CASSPPGAGRAGNTIYF. The covered CDR3 bases are TGTGCCAGTAGTCCTCCTGGGGCAGGGCGCGCTGGAAACACC.